These T cell receptor beta chains were read from a single sample in a study of graft-versus-host responses after intestinal transplantation. What these receptors recognize is not known. Method: immunoSEQ multiplex PCR; TCRdb's copy keeps in-frame clones and lacks some. This table holds approximately 97,000 clones, around 92% found once. The starting material was unstimulated CD8+ T cells sorted from spleen or lymph node cells, obtained before transplant. The receptors were sampled from a human donor who was the organ donor for an intestinal transplant. CDR3s include the opening cysteine and the closing phenylalanine or tryptophan. D genes are given only for firm matches. Expanded clones are given a class, and other clones once, few, many or no size at all.

V	J	D	size	CDR3	DNA
TRBV14	TRBJ2-7	TRBD1	NA	CASSRDRVGVPYNYEQYF	TGCGCCAGCAGCCGAGACAGGGTAGGAGTCCCTTACAACTACGAGCAGTACTTC
TRBV5-5	TRBJ2-7	NA	NA	CASSSDRPYEQYF	TGTGCCAGCAGTTCTGACAGGCCCTACGAGCAGTACTTC
TRBV30	TRBJ1-1	NA	few	CAWRWGGPEAFF	TGTGCCTGGAGATGGGGGGGGCCTGAAGCTTTCTTT
TRBV28	TRBJ2-1	TRBD2	NA	CASSLSGGLNNEQFF	TGTGCCAGCAGTCTTAGCGGGGGGTTAAACAATGAGCAGTTCTTC
TRBV19	TRBJ1-5	NA	once	CASSIDGGTENQPQHF	TGTGCCAGTAGTATAGATGGGGGGACGGAGAATCAGCCCCAGCATTTT
TRBV28	TRBJ2-1	TRBD2	NA	CASSPSGNEQFF	TGTGCCAGCAGCCCTAGCGGGAATGAGCAGTTCTTC
TRBV11-3	TRBJ2-1	NA	NA	CASSAPRPYNEQFF	TGTGCCAGCAGCGCCCCTAGACCGTACAATGAGCAGTTCTTC
TRBV10-3	TRBJ2-1	TRBD1	NA	CAISELIRGDRETYNEQFF	TGTGCCATCAGTGAGCTAATCCGAGGGGACAGAGAGACCTACAATGAGCAGTTCTTC
TRBV6-1	TRBJ2-7	TRBD1	once	CASSEETRTGASYEQYF	TGTGCCAGCAGTGAAGAAACTCGGACAGGGGCGTCATACGAGCAGTACTTC
TRBV27	TRBJ2-4	NA	few	CASSLSGGLAKNIQYF	TGTGCCAGCAGTTTATCAGGAGGGCTAGCCAAAAACATTCAGTACTTC
TRBV13	TRBJ2-3	TRBD2	NA	CASSLGLAEDTQYF	TGTGCCAGCAGCTTGGGACTAGCCGAAGATACGCAGTATTTT
TRBV30	TRBJ1-3	TRBD1	NA	CAWSPETGLFGNTIYF	TGTGCCTGGAGTCCAGAGACAGGGTTGTTTGGAAACACCATATATTTT
TRBV7-9	TRBJ2-4	NA	NA	CASSLDASPGDHIQYF	TGTGCCAGCAGCTTAGATGCCTCCCCAGGCGACCACATTCAGTACTTC
TRBV4-1	TRBJ2-7	NA	NA	CASSPSTAYEQYF	TGCGCCAGCAGTCCTAGTACTGCCTACGAGCAGTACTTC
TRBV5-4	TRBJ1-1	NA	once	CASSFFTSGDAEAFF	TGTGCCAGCAGCTTTTTCACCAGCGGGGACGCTGAAGCTTTCTTT
TRBV28	TRBJ1-1	TRBD1	once	CASSLWGDRVTEAFF	TGTGCCAGCAGTTTATGGGGAGACAGGGTCACTGAAGCTTTCTTT
TRBV29-1	TRBJ1-2	NA	NA	CSAGGGEKGGYTF	TGCAGCGCCGGTGGGGGCGAGAAGGGCGGCTACACCTTC